This note documents a single T cell receptor (beta chain) sequence. The germline gives CDR1 SGDLS, CDR2 YYNGEE. After removal of 0 bases from V and 7 bases from J, the junction contained 5 bases not matched to a gene. CDR3 length: 15 amino acids. The data were taken from a study of cytomegalovirus exposure and HLA in healthy donors. The primer mix had 60 Vbeta and 13 Jbeta primers. Here immunoSEQ multiplex PCR was the method, and the copy in TCRdb shows in-frame clones only, minus some. The table shows approximately 240,000 clones, with 82% occurring only once. This TCR derives from a woman aged 40 to 50 in good health and CMV-seropositive. The specimen was PBMCs. The genes are TRBV9 and TRBJ1-5; 9 bases match TRBD1. The CDR3 DNA is TGTGCCAGCAGCGTAGGGACAGGGGAGGGCCAGCCCCAGCATTTT. Translating it yields CASSVGTGEGQPQHF. The full variable domain, rest sourced from reference TRBV9 and TRBJ1-5, is DSGVTQTPKHLITATGQRVTLRCSPRSGDLSVYWYQQSLDQGLQFLIQYYNGEERAKGNILERFSAQQFPDLHSELNLSSLELGDSALYFCASSVGTGEGQPQHFGDGTRLSIL.